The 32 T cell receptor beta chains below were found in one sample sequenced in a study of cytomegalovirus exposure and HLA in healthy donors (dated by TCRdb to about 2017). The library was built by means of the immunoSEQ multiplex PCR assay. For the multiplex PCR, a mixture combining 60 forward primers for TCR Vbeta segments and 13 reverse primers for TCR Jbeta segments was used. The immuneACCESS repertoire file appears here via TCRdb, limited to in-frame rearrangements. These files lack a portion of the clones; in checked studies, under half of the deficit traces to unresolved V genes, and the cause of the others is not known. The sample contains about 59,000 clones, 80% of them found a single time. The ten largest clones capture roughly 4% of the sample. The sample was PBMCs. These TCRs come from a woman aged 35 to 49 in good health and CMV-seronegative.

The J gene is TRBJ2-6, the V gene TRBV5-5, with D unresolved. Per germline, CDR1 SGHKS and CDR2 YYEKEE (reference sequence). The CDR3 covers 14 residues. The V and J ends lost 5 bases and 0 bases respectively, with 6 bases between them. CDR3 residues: CASRLISGANVLTF. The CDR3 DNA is TGTGCCAGCAGGCTAATCTCTGGGGCCAACGTCCTGACTTTC. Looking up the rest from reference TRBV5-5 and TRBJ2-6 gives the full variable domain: DAGVTQSPTHLIKTRGQQVTLRCSPISGHKSVSWYQQVLGQGPQFIFQYYEKEERGRGNFPDRFSARQFPNYSSELNVNALLLGDSALYLCASRLISGANVLTFGAGSRLTVL.

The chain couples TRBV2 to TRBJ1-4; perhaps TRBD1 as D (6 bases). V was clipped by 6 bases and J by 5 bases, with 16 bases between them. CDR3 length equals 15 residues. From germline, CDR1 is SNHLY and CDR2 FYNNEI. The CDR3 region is CASRPTGSLNEKLFF. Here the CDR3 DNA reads TGTGCCAGCAGACCAACAGGGAGCTTGAATGAAAAACTGTTTTTT.

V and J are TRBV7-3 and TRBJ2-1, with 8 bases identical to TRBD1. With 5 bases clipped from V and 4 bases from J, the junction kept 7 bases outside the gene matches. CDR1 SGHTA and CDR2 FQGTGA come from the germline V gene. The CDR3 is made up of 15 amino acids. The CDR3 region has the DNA TGTGCCAGCAGCCCGAAGGACAGGGTGTACAATGAGCAGTTCTTC. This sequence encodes CASSPKDRVYNEQFF.

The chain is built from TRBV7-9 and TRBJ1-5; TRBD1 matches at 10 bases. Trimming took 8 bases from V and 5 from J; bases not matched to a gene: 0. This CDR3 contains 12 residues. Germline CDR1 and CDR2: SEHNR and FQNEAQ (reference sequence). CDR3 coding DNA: TGTGCCAGCGGGACAGGGGATCAGCCCCAGCATTTT. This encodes CASGTGDQPQHF.

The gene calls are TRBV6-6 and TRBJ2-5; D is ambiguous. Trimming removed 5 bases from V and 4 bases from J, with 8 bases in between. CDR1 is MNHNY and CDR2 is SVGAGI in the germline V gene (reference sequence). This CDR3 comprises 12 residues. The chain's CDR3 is CASSPRGETQYF. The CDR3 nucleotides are TGTGCCAGCAGTCCCAGAGGAGAGACCCAGTACTTC.

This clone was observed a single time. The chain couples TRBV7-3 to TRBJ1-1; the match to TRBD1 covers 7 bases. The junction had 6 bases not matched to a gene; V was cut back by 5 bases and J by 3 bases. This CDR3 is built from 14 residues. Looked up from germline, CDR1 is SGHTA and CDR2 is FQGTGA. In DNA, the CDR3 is TGTGCCAGCAGCCGGGACAGCTGGGACACTGAAGCTTTCTTT. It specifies CASSRDSWDTEAFF.

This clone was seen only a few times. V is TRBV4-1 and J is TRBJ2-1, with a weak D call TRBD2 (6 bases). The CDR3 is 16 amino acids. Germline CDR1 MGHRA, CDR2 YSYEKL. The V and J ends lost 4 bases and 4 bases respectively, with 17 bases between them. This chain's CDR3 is CASSLPDGGEYNEQFF. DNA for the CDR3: TGCGCCAGCAGCCTCCCAGACGGGGGAGAATACAATGAGCAGTTCTTC.

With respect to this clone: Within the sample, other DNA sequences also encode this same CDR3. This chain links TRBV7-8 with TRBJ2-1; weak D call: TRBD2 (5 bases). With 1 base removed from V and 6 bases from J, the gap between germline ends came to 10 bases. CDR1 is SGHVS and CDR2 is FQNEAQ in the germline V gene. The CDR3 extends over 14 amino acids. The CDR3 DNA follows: TGTGCCAGCAGCTTAGGGACGGGGTCCAATGAGCAGTTCTTC. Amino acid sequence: CASSLGTGSNEQFF.

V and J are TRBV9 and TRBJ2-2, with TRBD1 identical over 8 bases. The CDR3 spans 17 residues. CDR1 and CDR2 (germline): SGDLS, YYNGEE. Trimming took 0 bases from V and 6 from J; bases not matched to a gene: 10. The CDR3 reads CASSVARGQVYPGELFF. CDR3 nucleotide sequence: TGTGCCAGCAGCGTAGCCCGGGGACAGGTATATCCCGGGGAGCTGTTTTTT.

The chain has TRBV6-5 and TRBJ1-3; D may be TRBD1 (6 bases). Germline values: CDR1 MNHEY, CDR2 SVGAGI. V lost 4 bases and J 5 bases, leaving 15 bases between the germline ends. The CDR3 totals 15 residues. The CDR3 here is CASSWGRHGRNTIYF. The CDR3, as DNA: TGTGCCAGCAGTTGGGGGCGACACGGGAGAAACACCATATATTTT.

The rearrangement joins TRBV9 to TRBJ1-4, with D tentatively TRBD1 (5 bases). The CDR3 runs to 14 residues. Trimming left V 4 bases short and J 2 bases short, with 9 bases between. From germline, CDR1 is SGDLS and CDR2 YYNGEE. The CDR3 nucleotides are TGTGCCAGCAGCTGGGGCACGACTAATGAAAAACTGTTTTTT. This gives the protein CASSWGTTNEKLFF.

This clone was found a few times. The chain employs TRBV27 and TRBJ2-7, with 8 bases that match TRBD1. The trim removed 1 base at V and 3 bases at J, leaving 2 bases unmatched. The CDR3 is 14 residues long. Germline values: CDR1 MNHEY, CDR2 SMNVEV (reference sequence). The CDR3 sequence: CASSLLGQGYEQYF. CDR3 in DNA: TGTGCCAGCAGTTTATTAGGACAGGGCTACGAGCAGTACTTC.

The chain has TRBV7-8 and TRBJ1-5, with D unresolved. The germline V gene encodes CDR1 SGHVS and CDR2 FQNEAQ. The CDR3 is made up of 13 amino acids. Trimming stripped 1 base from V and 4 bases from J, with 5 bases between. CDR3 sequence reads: CASSLDRNQPQHF. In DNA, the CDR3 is TGTGCCAGCAGCTTAGACAGAAATCAGCCCCAGCATTTT.

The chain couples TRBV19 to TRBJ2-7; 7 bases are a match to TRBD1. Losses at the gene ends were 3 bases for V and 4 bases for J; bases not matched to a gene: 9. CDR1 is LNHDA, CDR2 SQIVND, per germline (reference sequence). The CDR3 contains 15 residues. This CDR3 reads CASSMVQGPLYEQYF. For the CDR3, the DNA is TGTGCCAGTAGTATGGTACAGGGGCCGTTGTACGAGCAGTACTTC.

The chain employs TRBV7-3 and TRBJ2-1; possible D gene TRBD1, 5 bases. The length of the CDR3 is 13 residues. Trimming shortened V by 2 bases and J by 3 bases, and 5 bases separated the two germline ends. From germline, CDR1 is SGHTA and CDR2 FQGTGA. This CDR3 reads CASSLDSYNEQFF. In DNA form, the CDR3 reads TGTGCCAGCAGCTTAGACAGCTACAATGAGCAGTTCTTC. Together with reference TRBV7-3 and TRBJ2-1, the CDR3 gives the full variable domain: GAGVSQTPSNKVTEKGKYVELRCDPISGHTALYWYRQSLGQGPEFLIYFQGTGAADDSGLPNDRFFAVRPEGSVSTLKIQRTERGDSAVYLCASSLDSYNEQFFGPGTRLTVL.

The CDR3 sequence: CASSGLSGRGEQYF. For the CDR3, the DNA is TGCGCCAGCAGCGGACTTAGCGGGAGGGGCGAGCAGTACTTC. The chain is built from TRBV5-1 and TRBJ2-7, with 11 bases identical to TRBD2. The V gene's germline CDR1 is SGHRS and CDR2 YFSETQ. The V and J ends lost 4 bases and 6 bases, in that order; junction bases with no gene match: 6. The CDR3 contains 14 residues.

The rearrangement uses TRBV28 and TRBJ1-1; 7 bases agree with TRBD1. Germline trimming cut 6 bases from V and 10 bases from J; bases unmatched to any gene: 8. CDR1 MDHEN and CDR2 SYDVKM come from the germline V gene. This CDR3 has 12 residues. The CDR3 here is CASRDPGQIAFF. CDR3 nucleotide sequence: TGTGCCAGCAGAGATCCGGGACAGATAGCTTTCTTT.

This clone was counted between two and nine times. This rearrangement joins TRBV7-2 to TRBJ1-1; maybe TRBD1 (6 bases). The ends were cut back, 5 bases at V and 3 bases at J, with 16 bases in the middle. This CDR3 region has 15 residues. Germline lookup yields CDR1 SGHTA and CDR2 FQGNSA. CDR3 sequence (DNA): TGTGCCAGCAGCCCCCGACAGGTGGGGGACACTGAAGCTTTCTTT. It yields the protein CASSPRQVGDTEAFF. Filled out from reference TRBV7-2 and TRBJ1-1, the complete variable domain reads GAGVSQSPSNKVTEKGKDVELRCDPISGHTALYWYRQSLGQGLEFLIYFQGNSAPDKSGLPSDRFSAERTGGSVSTLTIQRTQQEDSAVYLCASSPRQVGDTEAFFGQGTRLTVV.

The CDR3 DNA reads TGCGCCAGCAGCCAAGAAGCAGGCCCCTATGGCTACACCTTC. This gives the protein CASSQEAGPYGYTF. V and J are TRBV4-1 and TRBJ1-2; the D is unclear. This CDR3 has 14 residues. Per germline, CDR1 MGHRA and CDR2 YSYEKL. Trimming took off 0 bases at V and 4 bases at J, with 9 bases between the two ends.

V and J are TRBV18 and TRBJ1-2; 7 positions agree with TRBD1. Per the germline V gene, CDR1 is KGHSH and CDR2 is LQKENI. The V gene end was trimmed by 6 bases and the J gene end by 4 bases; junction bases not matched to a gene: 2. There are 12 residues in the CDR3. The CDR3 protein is CASSRDSYGYTF. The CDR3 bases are TGTGCCAGCTCCCGGGACAGCTATGGCTACACCTTC.

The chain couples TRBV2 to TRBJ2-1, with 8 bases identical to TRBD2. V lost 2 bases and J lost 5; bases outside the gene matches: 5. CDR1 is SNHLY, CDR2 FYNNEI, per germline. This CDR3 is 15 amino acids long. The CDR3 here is CASSETSGWNNEQFF. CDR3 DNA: TGTGCCAGCAGTGAAACTAGCGGATGGAACAATGAGCAGTTCTTC.

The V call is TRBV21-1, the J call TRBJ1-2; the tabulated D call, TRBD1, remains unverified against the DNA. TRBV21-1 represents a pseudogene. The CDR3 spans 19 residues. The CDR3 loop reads CASSKRIKRDREPQGGYTF. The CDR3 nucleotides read TGTGCCAGCAGCAAACGTATTAAACGGGACAGGGAGCCCCAGGGAGGCTACACCTTC.

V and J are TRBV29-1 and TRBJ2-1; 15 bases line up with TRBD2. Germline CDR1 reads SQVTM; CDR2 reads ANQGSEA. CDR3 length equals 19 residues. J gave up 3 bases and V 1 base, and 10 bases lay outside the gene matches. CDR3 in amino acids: CSVEVLNRTSGRVYNEQFF. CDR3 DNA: TGCAGCGTTGAAGTCCTTAATCGGACTAGCGGGAGGGTCTACAATGAGCAGTTCTTC.

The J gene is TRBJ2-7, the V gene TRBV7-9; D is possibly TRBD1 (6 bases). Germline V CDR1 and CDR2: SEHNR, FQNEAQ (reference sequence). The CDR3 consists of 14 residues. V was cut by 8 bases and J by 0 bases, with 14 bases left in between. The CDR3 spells CASGGQSSSYEQYF. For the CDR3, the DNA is TGTGCCAGCGGCGGACAGTCCAGCTCCTACGAGCAGTACTTC.

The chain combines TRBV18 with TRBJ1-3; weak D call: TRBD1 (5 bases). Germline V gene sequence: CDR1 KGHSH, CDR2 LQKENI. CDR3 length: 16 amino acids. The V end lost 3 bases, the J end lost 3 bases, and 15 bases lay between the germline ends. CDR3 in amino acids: CASSPTAGGNGNTIYF. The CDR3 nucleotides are TGTGCCAGCTCACCCACAGCGGGGGGTAATGGAAACACCATATATTTT.

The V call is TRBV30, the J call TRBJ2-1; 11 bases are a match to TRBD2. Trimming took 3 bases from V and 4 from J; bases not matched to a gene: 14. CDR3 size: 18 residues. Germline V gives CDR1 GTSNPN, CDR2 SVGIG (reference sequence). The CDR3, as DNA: TGTGCCTGGAGGGATGATGCCGGGACTAGCGGCCGATACAATGAGCAGTTCTTC. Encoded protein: CAWRDDAGTSGRYNEQFF.

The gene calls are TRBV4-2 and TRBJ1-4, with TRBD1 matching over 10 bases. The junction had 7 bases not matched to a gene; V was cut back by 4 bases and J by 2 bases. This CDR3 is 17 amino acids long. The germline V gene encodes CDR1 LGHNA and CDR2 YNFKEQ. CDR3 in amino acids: CASSPRQGAWTNEKLFF. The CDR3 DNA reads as TGTGCCAGCAGCCCTCGACAGGGGGCGTGGACTAATGAAAAACTGTTTTTT.

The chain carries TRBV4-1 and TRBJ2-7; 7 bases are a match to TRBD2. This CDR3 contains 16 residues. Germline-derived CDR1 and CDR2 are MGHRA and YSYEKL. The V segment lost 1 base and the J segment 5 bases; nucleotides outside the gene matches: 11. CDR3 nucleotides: TGCGCCAGCAGCCAAGGGGTGGGGCGGGAGAAGAACGAGCAGTACTTC. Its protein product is CASSQGVGREKNEQYF.

The CDR3 nucleotides read TGTGCCATCAGCGGGGACAGGGGGGCAGATGGCTACACCTTC. Its protein product is CAISGDRGADGYTF. The chain uses TRBV10-3 and TRBJ1-2, with 11 bases matching TRBD1. This CDR3 spans 14 amino acids. The V segment lost 6 bases and the J segment 6 bases; nucleotides outside the gene matches: 6. From germline, CDR1 is ENHRY and CDR2 SYGVKD.

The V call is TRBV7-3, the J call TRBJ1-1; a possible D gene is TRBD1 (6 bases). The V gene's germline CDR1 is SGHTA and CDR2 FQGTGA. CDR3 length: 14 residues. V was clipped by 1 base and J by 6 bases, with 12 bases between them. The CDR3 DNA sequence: TGTGCCAGCAGCTTAAGCCCAGGGGTCTCTGAAGCTTTCTTT. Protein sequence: CASSLSPGVSEAFF.

The CDR3 spells CASSPPSSGRANEQFF. The CDR3 DNA is TGTGCCAGCTCACCTCCGTCTAGCGGGAGGGCCAATGAGCAGTTCTTC. The chain has TRBV18 and TRBJ2-1; 12 bases are a match to TRBD2. V shed 3 bases, J shed 6 bases, and the junction held 6 bases outside the gene matches. Germline V CDR1 and CDR2: KGHSH, LQKENI. The CDR3 extends over 16 amino acids.

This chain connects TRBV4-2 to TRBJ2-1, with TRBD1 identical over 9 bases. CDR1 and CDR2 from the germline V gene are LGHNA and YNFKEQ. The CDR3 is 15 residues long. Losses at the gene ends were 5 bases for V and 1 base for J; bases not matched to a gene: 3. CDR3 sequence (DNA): TGTGCCAGCAGCAAAGGACAGGGGTCCTACAATGAGCAGTTCTTC. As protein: CASSKGQGSYNEQFF.